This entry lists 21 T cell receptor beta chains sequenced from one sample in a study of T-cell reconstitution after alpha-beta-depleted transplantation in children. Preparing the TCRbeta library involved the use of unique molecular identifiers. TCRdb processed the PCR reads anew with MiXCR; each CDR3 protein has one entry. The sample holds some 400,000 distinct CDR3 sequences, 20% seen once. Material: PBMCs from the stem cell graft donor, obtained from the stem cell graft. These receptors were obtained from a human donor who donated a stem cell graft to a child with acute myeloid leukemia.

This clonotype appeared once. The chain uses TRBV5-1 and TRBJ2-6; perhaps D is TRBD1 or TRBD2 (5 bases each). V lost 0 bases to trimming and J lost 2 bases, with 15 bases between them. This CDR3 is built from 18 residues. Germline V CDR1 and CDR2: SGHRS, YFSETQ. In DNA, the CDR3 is TGCGCCAGCAGCTTGGCCTTAGATCAGGGAGCTGGGGCCAACGTCCTGACTTTC. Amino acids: CASSLALDQGAGANVLTF. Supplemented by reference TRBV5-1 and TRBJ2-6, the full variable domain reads KAGVTQTPRYLIKTRGQQVTLSCSPISGHRSVSWYQQTPGQGLQFLFEYFSETQRNKGNFPGRFSGRQFSNSRSEMNVSTLELGDSALYLCASSLALDQGAGANVLTFGAGSRLTVL.

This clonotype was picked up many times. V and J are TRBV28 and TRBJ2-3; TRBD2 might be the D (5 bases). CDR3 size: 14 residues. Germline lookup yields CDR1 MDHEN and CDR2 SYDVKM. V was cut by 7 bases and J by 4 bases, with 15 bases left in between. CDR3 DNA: TGTGCCAGCAAGAGGGCAGGCGACGCAGATACGCAGTATTTT. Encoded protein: CASKRAGDADTQYF.

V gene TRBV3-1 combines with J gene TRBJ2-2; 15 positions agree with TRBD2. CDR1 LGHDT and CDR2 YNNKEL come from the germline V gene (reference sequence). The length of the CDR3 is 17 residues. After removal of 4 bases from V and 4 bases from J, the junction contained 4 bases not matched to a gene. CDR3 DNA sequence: TGTGCCAGCAGCCCTATGGGACTAGCGGGAGGCACCGGGGAGCTGTTTTTT. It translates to CASSPMGLAGGTGELFF.

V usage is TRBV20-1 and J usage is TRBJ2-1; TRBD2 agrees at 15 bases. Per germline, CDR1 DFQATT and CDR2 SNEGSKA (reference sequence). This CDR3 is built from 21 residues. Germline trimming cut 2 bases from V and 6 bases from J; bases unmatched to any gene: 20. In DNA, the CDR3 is TGCAGTGCTAGACGACCTCCCCCGGGACTAGCGGGAGGAAGGGTCCTCAATGAGCAGTTCTTC. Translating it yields CSARRPPPGLAGGRVLNEQFF.

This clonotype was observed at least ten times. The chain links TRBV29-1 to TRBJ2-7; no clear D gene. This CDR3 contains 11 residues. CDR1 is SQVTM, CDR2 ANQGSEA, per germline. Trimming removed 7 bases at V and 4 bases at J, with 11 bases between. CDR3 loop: CSAKWIYEQYF. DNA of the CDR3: TGCAGCGCCAAGTGGATTTACGAGCAGTACTTC.

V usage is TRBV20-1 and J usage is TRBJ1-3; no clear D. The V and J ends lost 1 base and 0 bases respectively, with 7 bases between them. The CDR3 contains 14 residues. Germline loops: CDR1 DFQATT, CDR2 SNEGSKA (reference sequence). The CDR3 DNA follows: TGCAGTGCTAGAGGCCCATTCTCTGGAAACACCATATATTTT. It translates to CSARGPFSGNTIYF.

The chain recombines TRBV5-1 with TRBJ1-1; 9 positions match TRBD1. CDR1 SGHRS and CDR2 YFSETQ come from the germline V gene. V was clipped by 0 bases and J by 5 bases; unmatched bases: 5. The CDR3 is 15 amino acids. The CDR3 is CASSLAGTGWTEAFF. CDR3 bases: TGCGCCAGCAGCTTGGCTGGGACAGGGTGGACTGAAGCTTTCTTT. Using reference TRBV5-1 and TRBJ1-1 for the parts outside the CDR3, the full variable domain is KAGVTQTPRYLIKTRGQQVTLSCSPISGHRSVSWYQQTPGQGLQFLFEYFSETQRNKGNFPGRFSGRQFSNSRSEMNVSTLELGDSALYLCASSLAGTGWTEAFFGQGTRLTVV.

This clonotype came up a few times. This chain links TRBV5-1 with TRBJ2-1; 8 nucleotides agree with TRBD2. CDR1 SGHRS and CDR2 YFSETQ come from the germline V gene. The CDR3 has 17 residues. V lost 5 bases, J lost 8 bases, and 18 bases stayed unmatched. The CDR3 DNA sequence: TGCGCCAGCAGATCCGCTACGGGAGGGCCATCATCCGATGAGCAGTTCTTC. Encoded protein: CASRSATGGPSSDEQFF.

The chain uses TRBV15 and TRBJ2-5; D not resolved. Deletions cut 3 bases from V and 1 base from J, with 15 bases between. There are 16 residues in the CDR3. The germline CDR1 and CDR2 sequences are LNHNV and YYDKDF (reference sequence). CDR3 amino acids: CATSSLRQLGQETQYF. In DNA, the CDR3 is TGTGCCACCAGCAGCCTGCGTCAGTTGGGCCAAGAGACCCAGTACTTC.

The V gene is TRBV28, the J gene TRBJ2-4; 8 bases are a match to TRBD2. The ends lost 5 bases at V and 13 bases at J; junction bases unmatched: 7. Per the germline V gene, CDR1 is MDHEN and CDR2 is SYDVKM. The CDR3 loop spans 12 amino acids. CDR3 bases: TGTGCCAGCAGTGACGGACTAGCCCGGCAGTACTTC. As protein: CASSDGLARQYF. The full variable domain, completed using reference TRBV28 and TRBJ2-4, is DVKVTQSSRYLVKRTGEKVFLECVQDMDHENMFWYRQDPGLGLRLIYFSYDVKMKEKGDIPEGYSVSREKKERFSLILESASTNQTSMYLCASSDGLARQYFGAGTRLSVL.

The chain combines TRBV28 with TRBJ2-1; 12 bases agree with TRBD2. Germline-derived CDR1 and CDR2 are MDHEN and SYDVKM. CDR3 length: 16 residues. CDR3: CMASGRDMSSYNEQFF. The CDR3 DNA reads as TGTATGGCTAGCGGGAGGGATATGAGCTCCTACAATGAGCAGTTCTTC.

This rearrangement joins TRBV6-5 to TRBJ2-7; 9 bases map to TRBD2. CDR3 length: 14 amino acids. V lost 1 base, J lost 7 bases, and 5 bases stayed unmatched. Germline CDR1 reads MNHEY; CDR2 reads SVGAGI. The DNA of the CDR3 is TGTGCCAGCAGTTACTTATTAGCGGGAGAGGAGCAGTACTTC. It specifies CASSYLLAGEEQYF.

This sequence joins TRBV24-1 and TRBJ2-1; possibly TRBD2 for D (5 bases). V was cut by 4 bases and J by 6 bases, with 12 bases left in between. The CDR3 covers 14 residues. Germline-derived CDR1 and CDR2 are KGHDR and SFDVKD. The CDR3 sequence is CATSEADPRNEQFF. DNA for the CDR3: TGTGCCACCAGTGAAGCGGACCCACGCAATGAGCAGTTCTTC.

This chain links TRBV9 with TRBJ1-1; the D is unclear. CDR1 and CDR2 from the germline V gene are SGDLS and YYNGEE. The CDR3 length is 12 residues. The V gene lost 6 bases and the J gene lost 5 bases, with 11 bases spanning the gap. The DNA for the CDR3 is TGTGCCAGCAACCTTCCGGGAACTGAAGCTTTCTTT. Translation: CASNLPGTEAFF.

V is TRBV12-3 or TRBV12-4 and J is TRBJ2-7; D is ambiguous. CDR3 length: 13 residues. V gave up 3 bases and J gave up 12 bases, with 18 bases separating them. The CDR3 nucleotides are TGTGCCAGCAGTTTGTCGCTTCGACGGCTTTGGTACTTC. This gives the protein CASSLSLRRLWYF.

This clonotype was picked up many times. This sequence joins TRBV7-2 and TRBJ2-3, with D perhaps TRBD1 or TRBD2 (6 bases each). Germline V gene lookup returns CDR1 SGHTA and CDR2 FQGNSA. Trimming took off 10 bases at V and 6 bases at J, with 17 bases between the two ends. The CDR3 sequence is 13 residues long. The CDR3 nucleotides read TGTGCCACCTTGAGACAGGCGGGGGATACGCAGTATTTT. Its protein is CATLRQAGDTQYF.

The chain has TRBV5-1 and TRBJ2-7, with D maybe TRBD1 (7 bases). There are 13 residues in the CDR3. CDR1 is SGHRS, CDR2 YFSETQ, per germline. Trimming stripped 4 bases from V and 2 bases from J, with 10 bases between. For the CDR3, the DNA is TGCGCCAGCAGCGCGGGACAGACCTACGAGCAGTACTTC. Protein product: CASSAGQTYEQYF.

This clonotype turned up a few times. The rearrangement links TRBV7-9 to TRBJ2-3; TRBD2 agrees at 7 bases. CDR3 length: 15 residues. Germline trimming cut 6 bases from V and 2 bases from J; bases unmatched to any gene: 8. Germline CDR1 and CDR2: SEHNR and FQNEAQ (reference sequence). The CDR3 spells CASRSTSEFTDTQYF. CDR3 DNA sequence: TGTGCCAGCAGATCCACTAGCGAGTTCACAGATACGCAGTATTTT.

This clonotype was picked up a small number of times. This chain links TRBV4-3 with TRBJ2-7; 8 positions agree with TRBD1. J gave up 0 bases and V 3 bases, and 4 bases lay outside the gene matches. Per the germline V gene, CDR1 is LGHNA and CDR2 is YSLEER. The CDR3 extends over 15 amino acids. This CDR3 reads CASSQRTGYSYEQYF. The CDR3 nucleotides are TGCGCCAGCAGCCAGAGGACAGGGTACTCCTACGAGCAGTACTTC.

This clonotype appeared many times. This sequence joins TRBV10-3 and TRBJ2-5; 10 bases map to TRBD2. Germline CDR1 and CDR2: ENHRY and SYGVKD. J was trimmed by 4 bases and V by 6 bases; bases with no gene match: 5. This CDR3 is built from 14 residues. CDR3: CAIRSGRAAETQYF. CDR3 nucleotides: TGTGCCATCAGGAGCGGGAGGGCCGCAGAGACCCAGTACTTC.

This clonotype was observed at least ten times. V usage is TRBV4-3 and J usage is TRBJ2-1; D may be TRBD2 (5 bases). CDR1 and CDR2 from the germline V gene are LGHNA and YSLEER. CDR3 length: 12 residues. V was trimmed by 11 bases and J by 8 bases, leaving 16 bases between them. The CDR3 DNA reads TGCGCCCGTTTACGGGATGAGGATGAGCAGTTCTTC. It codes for CARLRDEDEQFF.